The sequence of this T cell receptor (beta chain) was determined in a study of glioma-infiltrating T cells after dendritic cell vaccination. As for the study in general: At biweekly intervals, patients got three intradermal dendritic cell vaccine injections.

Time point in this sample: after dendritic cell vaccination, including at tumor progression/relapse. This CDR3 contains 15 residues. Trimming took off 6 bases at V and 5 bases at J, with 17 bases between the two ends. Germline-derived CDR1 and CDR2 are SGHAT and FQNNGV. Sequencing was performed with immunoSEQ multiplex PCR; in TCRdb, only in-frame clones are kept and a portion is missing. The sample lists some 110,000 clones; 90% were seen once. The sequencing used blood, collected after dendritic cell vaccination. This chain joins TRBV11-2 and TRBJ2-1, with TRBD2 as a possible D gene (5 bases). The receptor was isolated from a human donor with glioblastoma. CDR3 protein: CASRTNLSGDNEQFF. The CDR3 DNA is TGTGCCAGCAGAACGAACCTCTCCGGGGACAATGAGCAGTTCTTC.